The 32 T cell receptor beta chains below all came from one sample that was sequenced in a study of CD8+ T cells in alopecia areata. Sequencing used cDNA as its template, made by extracting RNA and reverse transcribing it. The method was immunoSEQ multiplex PCR; TCRdb's version includes in-frame clones alone and lacks a portion of them. The repertoire holds over 150,000 clones, with approximately 62% as singletons. Sequenced material: CD4+ T cells sorted from blood, taken at week 0. The receptor set was obtained from a human donor with alopecia areata.

This chain uses TRBV30 with TRBJ1-1; tentative D call: TRBD1 (6 bases). The V end lost 5 bases, the J end lost 0 bases, and 10 bases lay between the germline ends. CDR3 length equals 13 residues. Germline V gene data show CDR1 as GTSNPN and CDR2 as SVGIG (reference sequence). CDR3 amino acids: CAWGTGMNTEAFF. CDR3 nucleotide sequence: TGTGCCTGGGGTACAGGGATGAACACTGAAGCTTTCTTT.

V usage is TRBV25-1 and J usage is TRBJ2-7; no clear D gene. V lost 2 bases and J lost 2, with 7 bases in between. The CDR3 totals 13 residues. Germline loops: CDR1 MGHDK, CDR2 SYGVNS. The CDR3 protein is CASSEPGTYEQYF. In DNA, the CDR3 is TGTGCCAGCAGTGAACCAGGTACCTACGAGCAGTACTTC.

As for this clone: The junction does not match germline at one end; this may be a read error. The rearrangement uses TRBV30 and TRBJ2-3; 9 bases are shared with TRBD1. This CDR3 comprises 12 residues. Looked up from germline, CDR1 is GTSNPN and CDR2 is SVGIG (reference sequence). CDR3 sequence reads: CAWESRDRAPDF. In DNA form, the CDR3 reads TGTGCCTGGGAATCCCGGGACAGGGCGCCGGATTTT.

In this sample, this clone turned up a few times. The chain is built from TRBV15 and TRBJ2-3, with TRBD2 identical over 9 bases. V trimming: 5 bases; J trimming: 4 bases; junction bases outside the gene matches: 7. The CDR3 has 15 amino acids. In germline, CDR1 is LNHNV, CDR2 YYDKDF (reference sequence). The DNA of the CDR3 is TGTGCCACCAGCTCCGGGACTAGCACGTCAGATACGCAGTATTTT. Residues: CATSSGTSTSDTQYF.

The chain recombines TRBV6-5 with TRBJ2-2; TRBD2 matches 9 bases. Germline assignment: CDR1 MNHEY and CDR2 SVGAGI. This CDR3 contains 15 residues. V lost 7 bases and J lost 7; bases outside the gene matches: 10. The DNA for the CDR3 is TGTGCCAGCACCCAGGGACTAGCCGGGATCGGGGAGCTGTTTTTT. It specifies CASTQGLAGIGELFF.

The rearrangement joins TRBV29-1 to TRBJ2-7, with D tentatively TRBD1 (6 bases). Trimming pared 4 bases from V and 6 bases from J, leaving 10 bases between. This CDR3 comprises 11 residues. Germline CDR1 is SQVTM and CDR2 is ANQGSEA. The CDR3 loop is CSVVRGGEQYF. The CDR3 nucleotides are TGCAGCGTTGTTCGAGGGGGCGAGCAGTACTTC.

V is TRBV5-4 and J is TRBJ2-3; D gene uncertain. CDR1 and CDR2 (germline): SGHNT, YYREEE (reference sequence). The CDR3 length is 15 residues. V dropped 1 base and J dropped 0 bases, with 9 bases sitting between them. Here the CDR3 reads CASSLSGISTDTQYF. DNA of the CDR3: TGTGCCAGCAGCTTGTCTGGAATAAGCACAGATACGCAGTATTTT.

The chain uses TRBV30 and TRBJ2-3; D not certain. The CDR3 runs to 16 residues. The germline gives CDR1 GTSNPN, CDR2 SVGIG (reference sequence). Trimming took off 0 bases at V and 0 bases at J, with 13 bases between the two ends. The CDR3 spells CAWSVLKVPSTDTQYF. The CDR3 bases are TGTGCCTGGAGTGTCCTGAAGGTACCTAGCACAGATACGCAGTATTTT.

This clone has a count of ten or more. This sequence joins TRBV5-4 and TRBJ2-1; 8 bases align to TRBD2. Germline loops: CDR1 SGHNT, CDR2 YYREEE (reference sequence). The CDR3 contains 14 residues. Losses at the gene ends were 4 bases for V and 9 bases for J; bases not matched to a gene: 9. The CDR3 DNA is TGTGCCAGCAGCATTGATGTAGCGGGGCGTGAGCAGTTCTTC. It specifies CASSIDVAGREQFF.

This clone was recorded a few times. The gene calls are TRBV2 and TRBJ2-2, with TRBD1 matching 10 bases. The J segment lost 5 bases and the V segment lost 4 bases, leaving 4 bases of the junction unmatched. Germline V gene lookup returns CDR1 SNHLY and CDR2 FYNNEI. CDR3 length: 15 amino acids. The CDR3 here is CASSVRQGATGELFF. CDR3 nucleotide sequence: TGTGCCAGCAGTGTCCGACAGGGGGCTACCGGGGAGCTGTTTTTT.

The chain couples TRBV10-3 to TRBJ2-3; perhaps D is TRBD1 or TRBD2 (5 bases each). Per the germline V gene, CDR1 is ENHRY and CDR2 is SYGVKD. The CDR3 is 16 residues long. Trimming cost V 4 bases and J 2 bases, with 16 bases left between them. The CDR3 DNA reads TGTGCCATCAGTGGGCTTGGGGGAGCGGTCACAGATACGCAGTATTTT. Translation gives CAISGLGGAVTDTQYF.

V gene TRBV9 combines with J gene TRBJ2-3; D might be TRBD2 (6 bases). The germline gives CDR1 SGDLS, CDR2 YYNGEE. The CDR3 totals 14 residues. V was clipped by 3 bases and J by 3 bases, with 11 bases between them. CDR3 DNA: TGTGCCAGCAGCGAGAGGGCGGGGACAGATACGCAGTATTTT. Translated: CASSERAGTDTQYF. Full variable domain (outside the CDR3, taken from reference TRBV9 and TRBJ2-3): DSGVTQTPKHLITATGQRVTLRCSPRSGDLSVYWYQQSLDQGLQFLIQYYNGEERAKGNILERFSAQQFPDLHSELNLSSLELGDSALYFCASSERAGTDTQYFGPGTRLTVL.

The rearrangement uses TRBV4-1 and TRBJ1-2; D not resolved. Trimming took 1 base from V and 3 from J, leaving 12 bases between them. The V gene's germline CDR1 is MGHRA and CDR2 YSYEKL. The CDR3 length is 15 residues. As DNA, the CDR3 is TGCGCCAGCAGCCAAGTGACTCGCCTTGACTATGGCTACACCTTC. Translating it yields CASSQVTRLDYGYTF.

The rearrangement joins TRBV27 to TRBJ2-7; D is ambiguous. The CDR3 covers 14 residues. With 6 bases removed from V and 0 bases from J, the gap between germline ends came to 12 bases. Germline CDR1 reads MNHEY; CDR2 reads SMNVEV (reference sequence). The DNA of the CDR3 is TGTGCCAGCAGACTTGGCGGAGACTCCTACGAGCAGTACTTC. Translation gives CASRLGGDSYEQYF.

V and J are TRBV30 and TRBJ2-7; possible D gene TRBD1, 6 bases. In germline, CDR1 is GTSNPN, CDR2 SVGIG (reference sequence). The CDR3 contains 13 residues. V was clipped by 4 bases and J by 5 bases, with 15 bases between them. The CDR3 DNA sequence: TGTGCCTGGAAGGGAACAGGGATCCACGAGCAGTACTTC. Its translation: CAWKGTGIHEQYF.

The genes are TRBV30 and TRBJ1-6, with a weak D call TRBD1 (5 bases). Germline values: CDR1 GTSNPN, CDR2 SVGIG (reference sequence). With 4 bases removed from V and 7 bases from J, the gap between germline ends came to 11 bases. The CDR3 sequence is 13 residues long. As DNA, the CDR3 is TGTGCCTGGACTGAGACAGCGAATTCACCCCTCCACTTT. This translates into CAWTETANSPLHF.

The chain uses TRBV5-6 and TRBJ2-6; D remains ambiguous. The CDR3 contains 15 residues. Per the germline V gene, CDR1 is SGHDT and CDR2 is YYEEEE. The V end was cut by 4 bases, the J end by 0 bases, with 8 bases between. Written as DNA, the CDR3 is TGTGCCAGCAGCGCGGATTACTCTGGGGCCAACGTCCTGACTTTC. Amino acid sequence: CASSADYSGANVLTF.

As DNA, the CDR3 is TGCGCCAGCAGAGGACAGGGTAAGGGTGGCTACACCTTC. Translating gives CASRGQGKGGYTF. The chain couples TRBV4-3 to TRBJ1-2; 8 positions agree with TRBD1. The CDR3 is made up of 13 amino acids. V shed 6 bases and J 7 bases; nucleotides not matched to a gene: 7. Germline CDR1 is LGHNA and CDR2 is YSLEER.

This rearrangement joins TRBV15 to TRBJ2-7; D gene ambiguous. V was pared by 1 base and J by 6 bases, with 7 bases between. Germline CDR1 and CDR2: LNHNV and YYDKDF (reference sequence). CDR3 length: 12 amino acids. CDR3 nucleotides: TGTGCCACCAGCAGAGTGTCGAGCGAGCAGTACTTC. Translation: CATSRVSSEQYF.

This chain connects TRBV25-1 to TRBJ1-6, with unresolved D. Germline CDR1 MGHDK, CDR2 SYGVNS. The CDR3 has 13 residues. Trimming pared 7 bases from V and 6 bases from J, leaving 10 bases between. CDR3 sequence (DNA): TGTGCCAGCACCTTGGGCGGTAATTCACCCCTCCACTTT. Translation gives CASTLGGNSPLHF.

This clone was observed a few times. This chain connects TRBV30 to TRBJ2-3, with D unresolved. The CDR3 spans 15 residues. In germline, CDR1 is GTSNPN, CDR2 SVGIG (reference sequence). V was cut by 2 bases and J by 0 bases, with 12 bases left in between. Here the CDR3 reads CAWSPMATSTDTQYF. In DNA, the CDR3 is TGTGCCTGGAGTCCTATGGCCACTAGCACAGATACGCAGTATTTT.

V and J are TRBV25-1 and TRBJ2-6, with 10 positions matching TRBD1. This CDR3 is 17 amino acids long. J lost 3 bases, V lost 6 bases, and 8 bases had no gene match. Germline V gene lookup returns CDR1 MGHDK and CDR2 SYGVNS. The CDR3: CASSPATGGDGANVLTF. The DNA of the CDR3 is TGTGCCAGCAGCCCCGCGACAGGGGGCGATGGGGCCAACGTCCTGACTTTC.

The chain has TRBV29-1 and TRBJ2-1; a weak D match, TRBD1 (6 bases). V was pared by 5 bases and J by 7 bases, with 15 bases between. Germline-derived CDR1 and CDR2 are SQVTM and ANQGSEA. The CDR3 totals 13 residues. CDR3 nucleotide sequence: TGCAGCGTTTGGTCCAGGACAGTGAATGAGCAGTTCTTC. This gives the protein CSVWSRTVNEQFF.

The rearrangement links TRBV5-1 to TRBJ1-2; D remains ambiguous. This CDR3 has 13 amino acids. The germline V gene has CDR1 SGHRS and CDR2 YFSETQ. Trimming took off 4 bases at V and 4 bases at J, with 11 bases between the two ends. The CDR3 sequence is CASSPDQPYGYTF. Here the CDR3 DNA reads TGCGCCAGCAGCCCCGACCAACCCTATGGCTACACCTTC.

Concerning this clone itself: Other DNA sequences of this sample code for an identical CDR3. For the CDR3, the DNA is TGTGCCTGGAGTGTACGTAGCAATGAGCAGTTCTTC. Its translation: CAWSVRSNEQFF. This rearrangement joins TRBV30 to TRBJ2-1; unclear D gene. V was pared by 0 bases and J by 6 bases, with 6 bases between. CDR3 size: 12 residues. Germline lookup yields CDR1 GTSNPN and CDR2 SVGIG (reference sequence).

This sequence joins TRBV20-1 and TRBJ2-5; 7 bases map to TRBD1. The end of the DNA fits TRBJ2-7 better, so the J call may be wrong. Germline-derived CDR1 and CDR2 are DFQATT and SNEGSKA (reference sequence). This CDR3 has 11 amino acids. CDR3 residues: CSVRGQHEQYF. The CDR3, as DNA: TGCAGTGTCAGGGGACAGCACGAGCAGTACTTC.

This clone was seen more than once but under ten times. The chain is built from TRBV29-1 and TRBJ2-5; the D gene is possibly TRBD1 (5 bases). The germline V gene has CDR1 SQVTM and CDR2 ANQGSEA. Between the trimmed V and J ends, which lost 0 bases and 4 bases, there was a span of 9 bases. The CDR3 covers 13 residues. The CDR3 nucleotides are TGCAGCGTTGAAGATCTAGACAGAGAGACCCAGTACTTC. It translates to CSVEDLDRETQYF. The complete variable domain, with remaining parts taken from reference TRBV29-1 and TRBJ2-5, reads SAVISQKPSRDICQRGTSLTIQCQVDSQVTMMFWYRQQPGQSLTLIATANQGSEATYESGFVIDKFPISRPNLTFSTLTVSNMSPEDSSIYLCSVEDLDRETQYFGPGTRLLVL.

The table lists this clone with a few counts. The genes are TRBV6-1 and TRBJ2-5; 13 bases line up with TRBD2. The CDR3 has 18 amino acids. Trimming took 3 bases from V and 4 from J; bases not matched to a gene: 11. Looked up from germline, CDR1 is MNHNS and CDR2 is SASEGT. CDR3 sequence (DNA): TGTGCCAGCAGTGAGCGGCGGGGGACTAGCGGGGTTCGAGAGACCCAGTACTTC. This gives the protein CASSERRGTSGVRETQYF.

About this clone: Its ends do not fully match the called genes, so a read error is possible. The CDR3 DNA is TGTGCCAGTAGTATCGACTCACGGACAGGCCCCAACTTT. Encoded protein: CASSIDSRTGPNF. The gene calls are TRBV19 and TRBJ1-1; TRBD1 matches at 7 bases. Germline CDR1 LNHDA, CDR2 SQIVND (reference sequence). CDR3 length: 13 residues.

This clone was picked up a small number of times. The V and J genes are TRBV29-1 and TRBJ1-1; TRBD1 might be the D (6 bases). This CDR3 is 12 amino acids long. Germline-derived CDR1 and CDR2 are SQVTM and ANQGSEA. V lost 6 bases to trimming and J lost 10 bases, with 18 bases between them. CDR3 DNA sequence: TGCAGCGTGAGGACAGTGAATTTAGGAGCTTTCTTT. This codes for CSVRTVNLGAFF.

This chain links TRBV28 with TRBJ2-7, with D possibly matching TRBD1 (6 bases). This CDR3 comprises 14 residues. Deletions cut 7 bases from V and 6 bases from J, with 19 bases between. Germline V CDR1 and CDR2: MDHEN, SYDVKM. The DNA of the CDR3 is TGTGCCAGCATAGGAAGCCGGGACAACGGCGAGCAGTACTTC. It specifies CASIGSRDNGEQYF. The full variable domain, with the rest looked up from reference TRBV28 and TRBJ2-7, is DVKVTQSSRYLVKRTGEKVFLECVQDMDHENMFWYRQDPGLGLRLIYFSYDVKMKEKGDIPEGYSVSREKKERFSLILESASTNQTSMYLCASIGSRDNGEQYFGPGTRLTVT.

V and J are TRBV5-1 and TRBJ1-6, with D unclear. This CDR3 contains 12 residues. Germline V gene sequence: CDR1 SGHRS, CDR2 YFSETQ. Trimming removed 5 bases from V and 5 bases from J, with 5 bases in between. CDR3 loop: CASRQNNSPLHF. Written as DNA, the CDR3 is TGCGCCAGCAGACAGAATAATTCACCCCTCCACTTT.